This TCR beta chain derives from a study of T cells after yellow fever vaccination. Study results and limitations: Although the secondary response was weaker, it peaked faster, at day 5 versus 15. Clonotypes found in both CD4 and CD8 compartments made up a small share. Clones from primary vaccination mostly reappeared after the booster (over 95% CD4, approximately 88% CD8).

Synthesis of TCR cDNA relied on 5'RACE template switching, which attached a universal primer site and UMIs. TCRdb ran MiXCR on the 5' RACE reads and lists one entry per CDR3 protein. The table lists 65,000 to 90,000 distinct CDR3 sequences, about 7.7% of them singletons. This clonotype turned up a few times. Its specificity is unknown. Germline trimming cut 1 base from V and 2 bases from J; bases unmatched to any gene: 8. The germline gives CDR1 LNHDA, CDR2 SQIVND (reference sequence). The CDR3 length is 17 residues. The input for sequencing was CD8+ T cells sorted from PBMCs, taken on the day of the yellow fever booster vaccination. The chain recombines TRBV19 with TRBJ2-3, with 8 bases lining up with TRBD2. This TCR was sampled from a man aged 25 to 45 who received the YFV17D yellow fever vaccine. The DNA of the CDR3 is TGTGCCAGTAGTATAGTTGATAGCGGGGCCTACACAGATACGCAGTATTTT. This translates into CASSIVDSGAYTDTQYF.